The 8 T cell receptor beta chains given below trace back to one sample, sequenced in a study of early T cells in non-severe SARS-CoV-2 infection. TCRdb redid the calling of the 5' RACE reads with MiXCR, one entry per CDR3 protein. Of about 23,000 distinct CDR3 sequences in the sample, about 5.3% were seen once. The sample was whole blood. These receptor sequences come from an adult who was a healthcare worker with PCR-confirmed SARS-CoV-2 infection or an uninfected control (not recorded which).

This clonotype was picked up many times. V is TRBV29-1 and J is TRBJ1-1; TRBD1 agrees at 7 bases. The V segment lost 4 bases and the J segment 3 bases; nucleotides outside the gene matches: 5. The CDR3 runs to 13 residues. CDR1 SQVTM and CDR2 ANQGSEA come from the germline V gene. CDR3 nucleotides: TGCAGCGTTGTCCGGGACAGATACACTGAAGCTTTCTTT. It is translated as CSVVRDRYTEAFF.

This clonotype showed up many times. The gene calls are TRBV18 and TRBJ1-1; D gene unclear. The CDR3 contains 15 residues. V was clipped by 3 bases and J by 1 base, with 12 bases between them. Germline CDR1 KGHSH, CDR2 LQKENI. The CDR3 loop reads CASSPQTTSNTEAFF. The CDR3 DNA follows: TGTGCCAGCTCACCCCAGACAACTTCGAACACTGAAGCTTTCTTT.

This clonotype has ten or more counts. This chain joins TRBV7-2 and TRBJ2-5; D might be TRBD1 (6 bases). CDR1 and CDR2 (germline): SGHTA, FQGNSA. This CDR3 region has 15 residues. The germline V and J ends were trimmed by 5 bases and 5 bases, with 18 bases remaining between them. The CDR3: CASSPTRGKGETQYF. CDR3 DNA: TGTGCCAGCAGCCCGACAAGGGGGAAGGGGGAGACCCAGTACTTC.

This clonotype was seen repeatedly, ten times or more. The chain combines TRBV12-3 or TRBV12-4 with TRBJ2-1; a weak D match, TRBD2 (5 bases). This CDR3 is 13 amino acids long. V dropped 6 bases and J dropped 12 bases, with 18 bases sitting between them. The CDR3 protein is CASSSTIRERQFF. CDR3 coding DNA: TGTGCCAGCAGCTCCACGATAAGGGAGCGGCAGTTCTTC.

This clonotype came up many times. This chain connects TRBV20-1 to TRBJ1-5; D ambiguous. The CDR3 runs 13 residues. V lost 0 bases and J lost 7, with 10 bases in between. CDR1 and CDR2 from the germline V gene are DFQATT and SNEGSKA (reference sequence). Here the CDR3 DNA reads TGCAGTGCTAGAGATTCGCATTTCCAGCCCCAGCATTTT. Translated: CSARDSHFQPQHF.

This clonotype showed up many times. This chain joins TRBV7-2 and TRBJ2-6, with a possible D match to TRBD2 (5 bases). Looked up from germline, CDR1 is SGHTA and CDR2 is FQGNSA. V lost 2 bases and J lost 2, with 7 bases in between. The CDR3 has 15 amino acids. CDR3 in DNA: TGTGCCAGCAGCTTAACTAGGCCTGGGGCCAACGTCCTGACTTTC. It is translated as CASSLTRPGANVLTF. Together with reference TRBV7-2 and TRBJ2-6, the CDR3 gives the full variable domain: GAGVSQSPSNKVTEKGKDVELRCDPISGHTALYWYRQSLGQGLEFLIYFQGNSAPDKSGLPSDRFSAERTGGSVSTLTIQRTQQEDSAVYLCASSLTRPGANVLTFGAGSRLTVL.

The genes are TRBV28 and TRBJ2-3; tentative D call: TRBD2 (5 bases). From germline, CDR1 is MDHEN and CDR2 SYDVKM. V shed 6 bases and J shed 3 bases, with 10 bases lying between them. This CDR3 spans 13 amino acids. For the CDR3, the DNA is TGTGCCAGCAGCCTTCGAGGGACAGATACGCAGTATTTT. Residues: CASSLRGTDTQYF.

This clonotype has a count of ten or more. The V gene is TRBV4-2, the J gene TRBJ1-1; D remains unclear. The CDR3 length is 15 residues. V was cut by 0 bases and J by 11 bases, with 19 bases left in between. Germline-derived CDR1 and CDR2 are LGHNA and YNFKEQ. The CDR3 DNA reads as TGTGCCAGCAGCCAAGATCCAGGCAGCAACGGATTGGCTTTCTTT. It is translated as CASSQDPGSNGLAFF.